This T cell receptor (beta chain) was documented in a study of blood T cell repertoires in COVID-19. In the study overall: Some COVID-19 samples were acute and others convalescent; all came from the United States, Italy and Spain. From T cells, B-cell-depleted T cells, or PBMCs came the material, which was cDNA or gDNA.

V lost 6 bases, J lost 8 bases, and 10 bases lay in between. Germline V gene sequence: CDR1 MGHDK, CDR2 SYGVNS. The CDR3 runs 12 residues. Profiling relied on immunoSEQ multiplex PCR, and the TCRdb table lists in-frame clones only, not all of them. This table has tens of thousands of clones, 70% to 90% appearing once. The source is a man aged 55 to 70 with acute or convalescent COVID-19. The sample was peripheral blood. The V gene is TRBV25-1, the J gene TRBJ1-4; D is uncertain. CDR3 protein: CASRDPGEKLFF. CDR3 DNA sequence: TGTGCCAGCAGGGATCCAGGCGAAAAACTGTTTTTT.